This T cell receptor beta chain was captured by sequencing in a study of blood T cell repertoires in COVID-19. Study context: The United States, Italy and Spain supplied acute and convalescent COVID-19 samples.

Source study methods: Cell counts per sample came from amplifying reference gene primers. Some clones are missing from TCRdb's copy, which holds only in-frame ones; the method was immunoSEQ multiplex PCR. V and J calls and clone size are given by that table; D and trimming were obtained from the DNA. In the table there are some 160,000 clones, more than 75% of which are singletons. The V segment lost 5 bases and the J segment 4 bases; nucleotides outside the gene matches: 5. The CDR3 runs to 14 residues. The germline gives CDR1 SGHVS, CDR2 FNYEAQ. This clonotype was sampled from a man aged 18 to 29 with acute or convalescent COVID-19. This rearrangement joins TRBV7-6 to TRBJ1-1; TRBD1 matches 9 bases. Sequencing input: peripheral blood. CDR3: CASSIIQGATEAFF. The DNA for the CDR3 is TGTGCCAGCAGCATAATACAGGGGGCCACTGAAGCTTTCTTT.